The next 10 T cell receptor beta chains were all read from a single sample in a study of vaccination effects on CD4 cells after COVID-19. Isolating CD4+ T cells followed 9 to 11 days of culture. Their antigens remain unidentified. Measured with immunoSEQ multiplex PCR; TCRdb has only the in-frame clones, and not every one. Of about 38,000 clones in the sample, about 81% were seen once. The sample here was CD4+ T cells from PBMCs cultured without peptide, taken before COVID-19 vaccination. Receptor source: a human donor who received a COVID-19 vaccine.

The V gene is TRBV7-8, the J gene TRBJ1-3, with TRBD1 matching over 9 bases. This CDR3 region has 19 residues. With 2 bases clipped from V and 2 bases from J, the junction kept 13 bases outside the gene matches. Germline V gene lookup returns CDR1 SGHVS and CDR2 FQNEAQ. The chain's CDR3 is CASSLRGPYNRGPGNTIYF. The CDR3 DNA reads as TGTGCCAGCAGCTTAAGGGGCCCATATAACAGGGGGCCTGGAAACACCATATATTTT.

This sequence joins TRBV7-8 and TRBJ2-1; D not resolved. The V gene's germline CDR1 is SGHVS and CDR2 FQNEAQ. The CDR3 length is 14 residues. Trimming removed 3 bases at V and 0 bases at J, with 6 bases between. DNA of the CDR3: TGTGCCAGCAGCTTGATGAGCTCCTACAATGAGCAGTTCTTC. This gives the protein CASSLMSSYNEQFF.

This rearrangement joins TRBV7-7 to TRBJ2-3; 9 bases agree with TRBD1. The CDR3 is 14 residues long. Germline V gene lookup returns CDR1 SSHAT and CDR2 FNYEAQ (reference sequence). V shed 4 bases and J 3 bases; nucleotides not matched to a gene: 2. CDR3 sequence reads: CASSSGQGTDTQYF. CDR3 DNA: TGTGCCAGCAGCTCAGGACAGGGGACAGATACGCAGTATTTT. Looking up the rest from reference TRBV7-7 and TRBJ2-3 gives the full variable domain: GAGVSQSPRYKVTKRGQDVTLRCDPISSHATLYWYQQALGQGPEFLTYFNYEAQPDKSGLPSDRFSAERPEGSISTLTIQRTEQRDSAMYRCASSSGQGTDTQYFGPGTRLTVL.

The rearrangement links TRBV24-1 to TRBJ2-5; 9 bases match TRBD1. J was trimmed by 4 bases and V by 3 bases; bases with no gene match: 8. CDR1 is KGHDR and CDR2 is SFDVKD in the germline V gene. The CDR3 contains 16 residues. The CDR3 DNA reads TGTGCCACCAGTGATACCGGACAGGGGTTGGGAGAGACCCAGTACTTC. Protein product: CATSDTGQGLGETQYF.

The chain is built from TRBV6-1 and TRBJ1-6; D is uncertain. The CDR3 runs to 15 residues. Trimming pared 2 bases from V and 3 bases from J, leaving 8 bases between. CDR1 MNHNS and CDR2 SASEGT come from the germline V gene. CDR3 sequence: CASSELLLYNSPLHF. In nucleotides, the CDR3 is TGTGCCAGCAGTGAACTCCTCCTCTATAATTCACCCCTCCACTTT.

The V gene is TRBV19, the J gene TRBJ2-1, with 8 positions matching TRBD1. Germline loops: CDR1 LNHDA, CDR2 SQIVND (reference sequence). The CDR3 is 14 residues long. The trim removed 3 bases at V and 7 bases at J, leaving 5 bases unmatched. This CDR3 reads CASSIPGGPNEQFF. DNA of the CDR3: TGTGCCAGTAGTATCCCAGGGGGCCCAAATGAGCAGTTCTTC.

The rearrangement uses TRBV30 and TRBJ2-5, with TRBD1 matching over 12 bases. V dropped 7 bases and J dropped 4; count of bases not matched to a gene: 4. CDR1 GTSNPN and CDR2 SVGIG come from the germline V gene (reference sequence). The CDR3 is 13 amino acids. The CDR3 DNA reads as TGTGCCTCCGGGACAGGGGGCGGAGAGACCCAGTACTTC. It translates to CASGTGGGETQYF.

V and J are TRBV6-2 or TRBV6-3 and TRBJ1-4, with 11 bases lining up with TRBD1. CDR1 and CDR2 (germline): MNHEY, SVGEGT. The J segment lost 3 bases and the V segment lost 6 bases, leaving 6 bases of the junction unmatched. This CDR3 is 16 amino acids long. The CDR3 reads CASSGQGAHPNEKLFF. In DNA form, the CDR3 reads TGTGCCAGCAGCGGACAGGGGGCGCATCCTAATGAAAAACTGTTTTTT.

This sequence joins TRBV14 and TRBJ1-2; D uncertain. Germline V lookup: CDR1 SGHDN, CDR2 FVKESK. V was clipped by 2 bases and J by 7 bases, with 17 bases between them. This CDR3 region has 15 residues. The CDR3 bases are TGTGCCAGCAGCCAATTCCGAGACGCCAGTGGTGGCTACACCTTC. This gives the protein CASSQFRDASGGYTF.

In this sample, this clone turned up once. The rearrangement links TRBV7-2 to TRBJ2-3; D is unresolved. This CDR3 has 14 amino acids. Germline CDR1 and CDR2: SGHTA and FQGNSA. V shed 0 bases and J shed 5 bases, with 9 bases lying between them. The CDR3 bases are TGTGCCAGCAGCTTAGCGCAGGCAGTAGATACGCAGTATTTT. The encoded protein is CASSLAQAVDTQYF.